The rows below give T cell receptor beta chains drawn from one sample of a study of CD8+ T cells in alopecia areata. Data came from immunoSEQ multiplex PCR; TCRdb stores just in-frame clones and leaves some out. This sample has 130,000 to 150,000 clones, with over 70% found just once. Source: CD8+ T cells sorted from blood, taken at week 0. All receptors derive from a human donor with alopecia areata. CDR3s include the opening cysteine and the closing phenylalanine or tryptophan. The D gene is left open where the match is weak. Clone size appears in some rows only: once, few, many, or a class for an expanded clone.

J gene,D gene,V gene,clone size,CDR3 length,CDR3 protein,CDR3 DNA
TRBJ2-7,.,TRBV5-1,.,14,CASSLPQQGNEQYF,TGCGCCAGCAGCTTGCCACAACAGGGCAACGAGCAGTACTTC
TRBJ2-4,TRBD1,TRBV27,.,14,CASSWGQGVDIQYF,TGTGCCAGCAGTTGGGGACAGGGGGTGGACATTCAGTACTTC
TRBJ2-5,TRBD2,TRBV7-9,.,18,CASSSSRLAGGPLETQYF,TGTGCCAGCAGCTCTAGTCGGCTAGCGGGGGGCCCCCTGGAGACCCAGTACTTC
TRBJ1-1,.,TRBV30,.,14,CAWSVSIVSTEAFF,TGTGCCTGGAGTGTATCTATCGTCAGCACTGAAGCTTTCTTT
TRBJ1-2,TRBD1,TRBV7-2,.,15,CASSFTGASPYGYTF,TGTGCCAGCAGCTTTACAGGGGCCTCACCCTATGGCTACACCTTC
TRBJ2-3,.,TRBV7-3,.,13,CASSLNSGDTQYF,TGTGCCAGCAGCTTAAATTCTGGGGATACGCAGTATTTT
TRBJ2-1,.,TRBV7-9,.,15,CASSAASRAYNEQFF,TGTGCCAGCAGCGCCGCTAGTAGAGCCTACAATGAGCAGTTCTTC
TRBJ2-1,.,TRBV19,.,14,CASSMGPYPNEQFF,TGTGCCAGTAGTATGGGACCTTATCCCAATGAGCAGTTCTTC
TRBJ2-3,.,TRBV25-1,.,15,CASSEGPDSTDTQYF,TGTGCCAGCAGTGAAGGTCCGGACTCCACAGATACGCAGTATTTT
TRBJ2-2,.,TRBV29-1,.,16,CSAIPYTGSNTGELFF,TGCAGCGCCATCCCATATACAGGCTCGAACACCGGGGAGCTGTTTTTT
TRBJ2-7,.,TRBV11-2,.,11,CASTPGGEQYF,TGTGCCAGCACCCCCGGGGGCGAGCAGTACTTC
TRBJ1-1,.,TRBV6-6,.,10,CASGVTEAFF,TGTGCCAGTGGGGTCACTGAAGCTTTCTTT
TRBJ2-4,.,TRBV27,.,16,CASSLRVPLAKNIQYF,TGTGCCAGCAGTTTAAGAGTGCCTCTAGCCAAAAACATTCAGTACTTC
TRBJ2-5,.,TRBV6-5,few,15,CASSYSEGGQETQYF,TGTGCCAGCAGTTACTCGGAGGGGGGTCAAGAGACCCAGTACTTC
TRBJ1-4,.,TRBV14,few,11,CASSDDRLIYF,TGTGCCAGCAGCGACGACAGACTGATTTATTTT
TRBJ2-7,TRBD1,TRBV5-1,.,15,CASSIGTGAGDEQYF,TGCGCCAGCAGCATTGGGACAGGGGCCGGGGACGAGCAGTACTTC
TRBJ2-1,TRBD2,TRBV6-5,.,16,CASSYSIEAGEVEQFF,TGTGCCAGCAGTTACTCGATAGAGGCGGGAGAGGTTGAGCAGTTCTTC
TRBJ2-5,.,TRBV19,once,13,CASTLGSQETQYF,TGTGCCAGTACCCTGGGTAGCCAAGAGACCCAGTACTTC
TRBJ2-5,.,TRBV6-5,.,15,CASSPDYGGQETQYF,TGTGCCAGCAGTCCCGATTACGGTGGACAAGAGACCCAGTACTTC
TRBJ1-5,.,TRBV14,.,15,CASRRSAGGNQPQHF,TGTGCCAGCAGGAGGTCAGCGGGTGGCAATCAGCCCCAGCATTTT
TRBJ2-7,.,TRBV19,.,14,CASSPSGSSYEQYF,TGTGCCAGTAGTCCCAGCGGTAGCTCCTACGAGCAGTACTTC
TRBJ2-7,TRBD1,TRBV11-2,.,14,CASSPGQGGYEQYF,TGTGCCAGCAGCCCGGGACAGGGTGGCTACGAGCAGTACTTC
TRBJ2-7,.,TRBV13,.,16,CASSLLGETGSYEQYF,TGTGCCAGCAGCCTCCTCGGAGAGACGGGCTCCTACGAGCAGTACTTC
TRBJ2-5,.,TRBV7-9,few,15,CASSSRGLAEGTQYF,TGTGCCAGCAGCTCCCGGGGGCTAGCAGAAGGGACCCAGTACTTC
TRBJ1-2,.,TRBV29-1,.,13,CSVDSGTVYGYTF,TGCAGCGTTGATTCCGGAACAGTCTATGGCTACACCTTC
TRBJ1-1,.,TRBV30,.,11,CTWIRSTEAFF,TGTACCTGGATCAGGTCCACTGAAGCTTTCTTT
TRBJ2-1,.,TRBV12-2,.,15,CASLDLAGVLNEQFF,TGTGCAAGTCTAGACCTAGCGGGGGTTCTCAATGAGCAGTTCTTC
TRBJ2-1,TRBD2,TRBV27,.,15,CASSPGTSGGNEQFF,TGTGCCAGCAGTCCAGGGACTAGCGGGGGTAATGAGCAGTTCTTC
TRBJ2-7,.,TRBV6-5,few,14,CASSWKRENYEQYF,TGTGCCAGCAGTTGGAAAAGGGAGAACTACGAGCAGTACTTC
TRBJ2-1,TRBD2,TRBV13,.,16,CASSLGVAGSYNEQFF,TGTGCCAGCAGCTTAGGCGTAGCGGGCTCCTACAATGAGCAGTTCTTC
TRBJ1-1,.,TRBV14,.,13,CASSPYLSSEAFF,TGTGCCAGCAGCCCTTATCTCTCGTCTGAAGCTTTCTTT
TRBJ2-7,.,TRBV27,once,15,CASSRRGQGSYEQYF,TGTGCCAGCAGTCGCCGTGGGCAGGGGTCCTACGAGCAGTACTTC
TRBJ2-7,TRBD1,TRBV30,.,12,CACPGQGYEQYF,TGTGCCTGTCCGGGACAGGGCTACGAGCAGTACTTC
TRBJ2-1,.,TRBV10-3,.,12,CAISAPHNEQFF,TGTGCCATCAGTGCCCCCCACAATGAGCAGTTCTTC
TRBJ1-2,.,TRBV2,.,12,CASSEVQGRSTF,TGTGCCAGCAGTGAAGTTCAGGGGAGGTCTACCTTC
TRBJ2-7,.,TRBV27,.,12,CASRGGSYEQYF,TGTGCCAGCCGAGGGGGGAGCTACGAGCAGTACTTC
TRBJ2-3,TRBD2,TRBV27,.,17,CASSFSLAALLTDTQYF,TGTGCCAGCAGTTTCTCACTAGCGGCCCTTCTCACAGATACGCAGTATTTT
TRBJ2-7,TRBD2,TRBV29-1,few,15,CSVESWGLAGYEQYF,TGCAGCGTTGAATCTTGGGGACTAGCGGGCTACGAGCAGTACTTC
TRBJ2-7,TRBD2,TRBV29-1,.,13,CSVVSGGRNEQYF,TGCAGCGTTGTTTCGGGGGGACGGAACGAGCAGTACTTC
TRBJ2-1,.,TRBV4-1,few,17,CASSQDQSAQSYNEQFF,TGCGCCAGCAGCCAAGATCAATCAGCGCAATCCTACAATGAGCAGTTCTTC
TRBJ2-2,TRBD1,TRBV7-9,.,15,CASRPTGQGTGELFF,TGTGCCAGCAGGCCAACGGGACAGGGGACCGGGGAGCTGTTTTTT
TRBJ2-3,TRBD1,TRBV7-6,.,18,CASSRPWTGALGPDTQYF,TGTGCCAGCAGCCGGCCCTGGACAGGGGCACTCGGCCCAGATACGCAGTATTTT
TRBJ2-5,.,TRBV9,.,12,CASSPTGETQYF,TGTGCCAGCAGCCCCACCGGGGAGACCCAGTACTTC
TRBJ2-3,.,TRBV9,.,16,CASSVVPETGTDTQYF,TGTGCCAGCAGCGTAGTCCCCGAGACGGGCACAGATACGCAGTATTTT